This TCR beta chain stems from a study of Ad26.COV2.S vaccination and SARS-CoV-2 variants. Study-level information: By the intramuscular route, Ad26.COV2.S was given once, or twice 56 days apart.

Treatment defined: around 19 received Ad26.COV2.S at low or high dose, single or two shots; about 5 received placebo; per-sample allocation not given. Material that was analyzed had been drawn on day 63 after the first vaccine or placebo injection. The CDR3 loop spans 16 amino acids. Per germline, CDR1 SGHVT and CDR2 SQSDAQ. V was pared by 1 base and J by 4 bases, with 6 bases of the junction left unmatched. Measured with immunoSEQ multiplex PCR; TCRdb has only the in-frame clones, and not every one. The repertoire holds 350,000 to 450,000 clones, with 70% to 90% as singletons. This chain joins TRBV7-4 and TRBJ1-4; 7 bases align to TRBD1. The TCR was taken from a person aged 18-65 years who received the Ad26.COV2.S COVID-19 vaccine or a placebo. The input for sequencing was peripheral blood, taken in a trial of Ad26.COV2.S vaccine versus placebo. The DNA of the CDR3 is TGTGCCAGCAGCTTAGGGACAGGAGTAAGTAATGAAAAACTGTTTTTT. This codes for CASSLGTGVSNEKLFF.